This T cell receptor beta chain was found in a study of blood T cell repertoires in COVID-19. About the study: Material from acute and convalescent COVID-19 was sourced from the United States, Italy and Spain. PBMCs, B-cell-depleted T cells, or T cells were the source of the cDNA or gDNA that made up the material.

Libraries were prepared by immunoSEQ multiplex PCR; TCRdb keeps only in-frame clonotypes and omits some of them. The table lists 99,000 or so clones, roughly 79% of them singletons. The material sequenced was peripheral blood. The source is a man at least 80 years old with acute or convalescent COVID-19.

As DNA, the CDR3 is TGTGCCATCAGTGGGCCGGGACAGGGGCTGTATGGCTACACCTTC. It yields the protein CAISGPGQGLYGYTF. The rearrangement links TRBV10-3 to TRBJ1-2; TRBD1 matches 10 bases. The V gene end was trimmed by 4 bases and the J gene end by 5 bases; junction bases not matched to a gene: 7. Germline V CDR1 and CDR2: ENHRY, SYGVKD. This CDR3 comprises 15 residues.